Given below is one TCR beta chain in context. Per the original methods: Scientists estimated how many nucleated cells there were by amplifying reference gene primers. TCRdb's copy holds only in-frame clones and misses some; the assay was immunoSEQ multiplex PCR. The DNA was the basis for D and trimming; V, J and clone size are from that table. The table shows some 260,000 clones, with approximately 89% occurring only once. The data belong to a study of blood T cell repertoires in COVID-19. The wider study: Samples of COVID-19 (acute and convalescent) were obtained from the United States, Italy and Spain.

The CDR3 consists of 17 residues. V trimming: 3 bases; J trimming: 4 bases; junction bases outside the gene matches: 12. Germline V gene sequence: CDR1 LNHDA, CDR2 SQIVND (reference sequence). The chain has TRBV19 and TRBJ2-5, with TRBD1 matching 9 bases. Sequenced: peripheral blood. The clonotype comes from a woman aged 70-85 years with COVID-19, enrolled during active disease. CDR3 in amino acids: CASSISAPGQGRETQYF. CDR3 nucleotides: TGTGCCAGTAGTATTTCGGCTCCGGGACAGGGACGAGAGACCCAGTACTTC.